This TCR beta chain was recovered during a study of blood T cell repertoires in COVID-19. The study drew participants aged roughly 18 to 95 years from about two dozen US areas. The CDR3 has 13 amino acids. The germline V gene has CDR1 MNHEY and CDR2 SMNVEV (reference sequence). The V and J ends lost 6 bases and 5 bases respectively, with 11 bases between them. In the original analysis: How many nucleated cells were present was estimated from reference gene primer amplification. The table came from immunoSEQ multiplex PCR; TCRdb's copy has only in-frame clones and leaves some out. The DNA gave D and trimming, while V, J and clone size come from that table. The data hold about 220,000 clones, with 88% observed a single time.

The V gene is TRBV27, the J gene TRBJ1-5; D remains ambiguous. Sequencing was carried out using PBMCs or T cells enriched from blood (not recorded which). This clonotype originated in a woman younger than 45 who had recovered from COVID-19. The CDR3 sequence is CASSLLAHQPQHF. CDR3 bases: TGTGCCAGCAGCCTACTAGCACATCAGCCCCAGCATTTT.